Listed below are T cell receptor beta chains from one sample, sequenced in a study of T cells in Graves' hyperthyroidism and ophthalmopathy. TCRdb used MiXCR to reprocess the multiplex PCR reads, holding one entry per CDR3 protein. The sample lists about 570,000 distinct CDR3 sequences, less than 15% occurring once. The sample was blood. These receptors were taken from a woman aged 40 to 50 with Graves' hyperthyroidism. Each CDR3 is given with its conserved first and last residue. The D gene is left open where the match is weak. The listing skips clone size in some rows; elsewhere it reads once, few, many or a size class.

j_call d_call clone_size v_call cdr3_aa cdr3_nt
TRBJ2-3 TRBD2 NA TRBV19 CASKTSGGQDTQYF TGTGCCAGCAAGACTAGCGGGGGGCAAGATACGCAGTATTTT
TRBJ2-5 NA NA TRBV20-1 CSATGVTGAAETQYF TGCAGTGCTACGGGGGTTACGGGAGCGGCCGAGACCCAGTACTTC
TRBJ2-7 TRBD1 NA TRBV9 CASSTAGTGTYEQYF TGTGCCAGCAGCACCGCCGGGACAGGGACCTACGAGCAGTACTTC
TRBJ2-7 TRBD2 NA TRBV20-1 CSARDMEGGPREQYF TGCAGTGCTAGAGATATGGAGGGAGGGCCGAGGGAGCAGTACTTC
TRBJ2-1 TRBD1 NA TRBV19 CASSTRDRLYNEQFF TGTGCCAGTAGTACCCGGGACAGGCTTTACAATGAGCAGTTCTTC
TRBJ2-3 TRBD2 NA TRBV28 CASSFTSGRAWDTQYF TGTGCCAGCAGTTTTACTAGCGGGAGGGCCTGGGATACGCAGTATTTT
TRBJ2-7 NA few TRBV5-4 CASSRGEDYVYEQYF TGTGCCAGCAGCCGCGGCGAAGACTACGTCTACGAGCAGTACTTC
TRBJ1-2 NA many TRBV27 CASSPTTGGGIYGYTF TGTGCCAGCAGTCCGACTACCGGGGGTGGAATATATGGCTACACCTTC
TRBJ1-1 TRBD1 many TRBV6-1 CASRPTGVVAEAFF TGTGCCAGCAGACCTACAGGGGTTGTCGCTGAAGCTTTCTTT
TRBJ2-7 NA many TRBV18 CASSLNRDEQYF TGTGCCAGCTCACTCAACAGGGACGAGCAGTACTTC
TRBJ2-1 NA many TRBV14 CASSQASAYNEQFF TGTGCCAGCAGCCAAGCTAGCGCGTACAATGAGCAGTTCTTC
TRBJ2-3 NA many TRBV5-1 CASSLVVTGSTDTQYF TGCGCCAGCAGCCTCGTAGTTACAGGGAGCACAGATACGCAGTATTTT
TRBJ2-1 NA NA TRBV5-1 CATSPQRSGANEQFF TGCGCAACTTCCCCACAGAGGAGCGGCGCCAATGAGCAGTTCTTC
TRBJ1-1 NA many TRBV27 CASSWGPDNTEAFF TGTGCCAGCAGTTGGGGCCCAGACAACACTGAAGCTTTCTTT
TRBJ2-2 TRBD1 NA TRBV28 CASSGPGQETGELFF TGTGCCAGCAGTGGACCGGGACAGGAAACCGGGGAGCTGTTTTTT
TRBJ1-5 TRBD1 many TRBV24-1 CATSPSAGQDNQPQHF TGTGCCACCAGTCCTTCTGCGGGACAGGATAATCAGCCCCAGCATTTT
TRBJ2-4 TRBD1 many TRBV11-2 CASSPPGGFDIQYF TGTGCCAGCAGCCCGCCAGGGGGTTTCGACATTCAGTACTTC
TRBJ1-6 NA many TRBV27 CASSLSSQGSTYSPLHF TGTGCCAGCAGTTTATCCTCACAAGGGTCGACGTATTCACCCCTCCACTTT
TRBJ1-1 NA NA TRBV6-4 CASSRTQAVTEAFF TGTGCCAGCAGTAGAACGCAGGCTGTCACTGAAGCTTTCTTT
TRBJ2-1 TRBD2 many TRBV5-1 CASSLGLAEGYNEQFF TGCGCCAGCAGCTTGGGACTAGCGGAGGGCTACAATGAGCAGTTCTTC
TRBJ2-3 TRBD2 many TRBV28 CASRLAEFTDTQYF TGTGCCAGCAGGCTAGCGGAATTCACAGATACGCAGTATTTT
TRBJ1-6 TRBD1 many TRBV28 CASSTGQGENSPLHF TGTGCCAGCAGTACCGGACAGGGAGAAAATTCACCCCTCCACTTT
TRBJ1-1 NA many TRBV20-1 CSASEGSNTEAFF TGCAGTGCTAGCGAAGGATCGAACACTGAAGCTTTCTTT
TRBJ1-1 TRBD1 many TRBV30 CAWSHGTGLTEAFF TGTGCCTGGAGTCACGGGACAGGGTTAACTGAAGCTTTCTTT
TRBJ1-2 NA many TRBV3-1 CASSQAAGGDYGYTF TGTGCCAGCAGCCAAGCGGCCGGGGGCGACTATGGCTACACCTTC
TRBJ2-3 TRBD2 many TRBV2 CASQATSGITDTQYF TGTGCCAGCCAGGCGACTAGCGGAATCACAGATACGCAGTATTTT
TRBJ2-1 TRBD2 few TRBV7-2 CASSSGLAGWRSYNEQFF TGTGCCAGCAGCTCGGGACTAGCGGGATGGAGGTCCTACAATGAGCAGTTCTTC
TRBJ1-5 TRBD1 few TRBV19 CASSIIMTGVKQPQHF TGTGCCAGTAGTATAATCATGACAGGGGTGAAACAGCCCCAGCATTTT
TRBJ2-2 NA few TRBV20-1 CSARSLEVTGELFF TGCAGTGCTAGAAGCCTAGAGGTCACCGGGGAGCTGTTTTTT
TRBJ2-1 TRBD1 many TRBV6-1 CASRTGRGMSYNEQFF TGTGCCAGCAGGACAGGGAGAGGGATGTCCTACAATGAGCAGTTCTTC
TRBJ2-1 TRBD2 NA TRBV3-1 CANSQQGLAGRLSYNEQFF TGTGCCAACAGCCAACAGGGACTAGCGGGACGACTCTCCTACAATGAGCAGTTCTTC
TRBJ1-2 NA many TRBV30 CARVVGSDGYTF TGTGCGCGGGTGGTAGGGTCGGATGGCTACACCTTC
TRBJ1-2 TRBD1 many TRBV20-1 CSVTGQGNYGYTF TGCAGTGTTACGGGACAGGGTAACTATGGCTACACCTTC
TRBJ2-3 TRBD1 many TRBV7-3 CASSLMGQTTDTQYF TGTGCCAGCAGCTTAATGGGACAGACGACAGATACGCAGTATTTT
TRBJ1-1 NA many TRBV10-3 CASRGNAEAFF TGTGCCTCCCGGGGGAACGCTGAAGCTTTCTTT
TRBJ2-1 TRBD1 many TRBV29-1 CSSVDREQFF TGCAGCTCTGTGGACAGGGAGCAGTTCTTC
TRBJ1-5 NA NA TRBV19 CASSRGLRAQHF TGTGCCAGTAGTAGGGGGCTTAGGGCCCAGCATTTT
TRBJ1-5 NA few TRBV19 CASRWAGTSGVNQPQHF TGTGCCAGTAGATGGGCAGGGACATCGGGGGTCAATCAGCCCCAGCATTTT
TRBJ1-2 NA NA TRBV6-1 CASSPNGGRTYGYTF TGTGCCAGCAGTCCGAACGGGGGGCGTACCTATGGCTACACCTTC
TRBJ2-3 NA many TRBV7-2 CASSLADWASTDTQYF TGTGCCAGCAGCTTAGCGGACTGGGCTAGCACAGATACGCAGTATTTT
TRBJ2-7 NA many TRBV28 CASSLRREQYF TGTGCCAGCAGCCTTCGGCGCGAGCAGTACTTC
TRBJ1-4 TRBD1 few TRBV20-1 CSAAGTGIGKLFF TGCAGTGCCGCCGGGACAGGGATCGGAAAACTGTTTTTT
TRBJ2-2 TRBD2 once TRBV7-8 CASSLRSSTSNTGELFF TGTGCCAGCAGCTTAAGGTCTTCGACTAGCAACACCGGGGAGCTGTTTTTT
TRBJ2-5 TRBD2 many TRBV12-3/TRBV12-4 CASSFAGGEETQYF TGTGCCAGCAGTTTCGCGGGGGGAGAGGAGACCCAGTACTTC
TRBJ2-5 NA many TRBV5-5 CASSLHVKAGETQYF TGTGCCAGCAGCTTGCACGTTAAAGCCGGAGAGACCCAGTACTTC
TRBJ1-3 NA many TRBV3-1 CASSQGVIAGNTIYF TGTGCCAGCAGCCAAGGGGTTATCGCTGGAAACACCATATATTTT
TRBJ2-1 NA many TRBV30 CAWRLRSGFSYNEQFF TGTGCCTGGAGATTGCGTAGCGGATTCTCCTACAATGAGCAGTTCTTC
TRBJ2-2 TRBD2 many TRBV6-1 CASKGAGDTGELFF TGTGCCAGCAAGGGAGCGGGGGACACCGGGGAGCTGTTTTTT
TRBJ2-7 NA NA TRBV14 CASSQDLDGQQYF TGTGCCAGCAGCCAAGACCTGGACGGACAGCAGTACTTC
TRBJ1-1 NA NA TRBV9 CASSVEGRGTEWTEAFF TGTGCCAGCAGCGTAGAAGGGCGGGGTACGGAGTGGACTGAAGCTTTCTTT
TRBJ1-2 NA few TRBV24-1 CATSDSQRTPYGYTF TGTGCCACCAGTGATTCACAGCGGACCCCCTATGGCTACACCTTC
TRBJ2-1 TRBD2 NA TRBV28 CASTRTSGRNEQFF TGTGCCAGCACCAGGACTAGCGGGAGAAATGAGCAGTTCTTC
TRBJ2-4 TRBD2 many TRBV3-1 CASSLLAGGKNIQYF TGTGCCAGCAGCCTCCTAGCGGGAGGGAAAAACATTCAGTACTTC